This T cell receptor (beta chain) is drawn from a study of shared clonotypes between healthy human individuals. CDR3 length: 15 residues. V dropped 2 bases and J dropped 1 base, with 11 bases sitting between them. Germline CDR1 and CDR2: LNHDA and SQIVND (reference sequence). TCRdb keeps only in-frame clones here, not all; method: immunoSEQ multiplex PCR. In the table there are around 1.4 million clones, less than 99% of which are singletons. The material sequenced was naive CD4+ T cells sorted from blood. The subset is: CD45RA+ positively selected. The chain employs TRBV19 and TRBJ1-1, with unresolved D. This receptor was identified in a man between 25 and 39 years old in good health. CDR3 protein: CASSILPTGNTEAFF. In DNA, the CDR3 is TGTGCCAGTAGTATATTACCGACGGGGAACACTGAAGCTTTCTTT.